The clone carrying this T cell receptor (beta chain) was counted once. Just one base apart from a much larger clone, this may be a read error. V was clipped by 2 bases and J by 2 bases, with 12 bases between them. The CDR3 loop spans 16 amino acids. CDR1 is LGHNT, CDR2 FRNRAP, per germline. The data are from a study of T cells in Graves' hyperthyroidism and ophthalmopathy. Amplification targeted TCR beta CDR3 regions from RNA transcripts. Primed by the HTBI set, a first-round RT-PCR was run on the TCR CDR3. TCRdb reprocessed the multiplex PCR reads with MiXCR, giving one entry per CDR3 protein. Among under 250,000 distinct CDR3 sequences listed, about a sixth were seen once.

The gene calls are TRBV12-5 and TRBJ2-2, with a possible D match to TRBD2 (5 bases). Sequencing was performed on blood. The sequence came from a man in his fifties or sixties with Graves' hyperthyroidism. The CDR3 spells CASGLRLSVNTGELFF. For the CDR3, the DNA is TGTGCTAGTGGTTTGCGACTATCGGTCAACACCGGGGAGCTGTTTTTT.